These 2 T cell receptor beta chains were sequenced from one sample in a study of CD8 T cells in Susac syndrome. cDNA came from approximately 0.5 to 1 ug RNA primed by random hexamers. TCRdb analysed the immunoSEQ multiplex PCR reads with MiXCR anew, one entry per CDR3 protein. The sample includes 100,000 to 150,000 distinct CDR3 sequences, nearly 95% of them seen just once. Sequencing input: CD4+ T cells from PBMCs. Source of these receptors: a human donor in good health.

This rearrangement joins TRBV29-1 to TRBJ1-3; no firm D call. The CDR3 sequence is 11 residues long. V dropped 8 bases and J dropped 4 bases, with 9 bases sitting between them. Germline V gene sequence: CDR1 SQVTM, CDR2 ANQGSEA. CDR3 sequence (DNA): TGCAGCCCAGAGGAGGGAAACACCATATATTTT. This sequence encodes CSPEEGNTIYF.

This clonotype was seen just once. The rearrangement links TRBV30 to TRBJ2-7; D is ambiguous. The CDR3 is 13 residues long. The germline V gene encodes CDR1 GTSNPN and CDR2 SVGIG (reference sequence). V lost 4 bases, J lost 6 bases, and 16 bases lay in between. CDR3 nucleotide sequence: TGTGCCTGGACTCCGGGCCAGCGAGGCGAGCAGTACTTC. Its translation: CAWTPGQRGEQYF. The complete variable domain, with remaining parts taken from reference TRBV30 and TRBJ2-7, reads SQTIHQWPATLVQPVGSPLSLECTVEGTSNPNLYWYRQAAGRGLQLLFYSVGIGQISSEVPQNLSASRPQDRQFILSSKKLLLSDSGFYLCAWTPGQRGEQYFGPGTRLTVT.